The T cell receptor beta chain described here comes from a study of CD8+CD57+ T cells in acquired aplastic anemia. Study-level background: Sorted CD4+ and CD8+ cells gave a mean 3.2 ug DNA, range roughly 0.18 to 30 ug. The study's findings and limits: Patients and healthy controls showed no significant CD8+ Simpson's diversity difference.

Of note for this clonotype: Its antigen is not identified.

Patients sequenced had flow cytometry evidence of CD8+CD57+ cell expansion. The V gene lost 2 bases and the J gene lost 10 bases, with 18 bases spanning the gap. Germline V gene sequence: CDR1 SNHLY, CDR2 FYNNEI. This CDR3 has 16 amino acids. Genomic DNA templated the TCR beta VDJ and CDR3 profiling. One entry per CDR3 protein results from TCRdb running MiXCR on the reads. The sample lists around 290,000 distinct CDR3 sequences; approximately 57% were seen once. Sequencing used sorted CD4+, CD8+, or CD8+CD57+ T cells (not recorded which) from PBMCs. The clonotype originates from a human donor with aplastic anemia. The chain recombines TRBV2 with TRBJ1-6; D may be TRBD1 (5 bases). CDR3 nucleotides: TGTGCCAGCAGTGAAAAAGGGGACCTCCGGGGGTCACCCCTCCACTTT. Translation gives CASSEKGDLRGSPLHF. The full variable domain, rest sourced from reference TRBV2 and TRBJ1-6, is EPEVTQTPSHQVTQMGQEVILRCVPISNHLYFYWYRQILGQKVEFLVSFYNNEISEKSEIFDDQFSVERPDGSNFTLKIRSTKLEDSAMYFCASSEKGDLRGSPLHFGNGTRLTVT.